These 8 T cell receptor beta chains were sequenced from one sample in a study of long-term antiretroviral therapy in people with HIV. With survey level as its setting, the immunoSEQ assay was v3.0. Using immunoSEQ multiplex PCR, the repertoire was profiled, and TCRdb retains in-frame clones only, with some absent. The sample contains 25,000 to 30,000 clones, approximately 80% of which appear only once. The sequencing here drew on unsorted PBMCs, taken 1.1 years before starting antiretroviral therapy. These receptors were taken from a woman younger than 45 with HIV.

The genes are TRBV10-2 and TRBJ1-6; D uncertain. Germline V gives CDR1 WSHSY, CDR2 SAAADI. The CDR3 is 16 amino acids. V lost 1 base and J 7 bases, leaving 14 bases between the germline ends. The CDR3 sequence is CASSEFGKVMNSPLHF. DNA for the CDR3: TGCGCCAGCAGTGAGTTTGGGAAGGTCATGAATTCACCCCTCCACTTT.

The rearrangement joins TRBV2 to TRBJ1-5; D perhaps matches TRBD1 (6 bases). V lost 4 bases, J lost 5 bases, and 9 bases lay in between. This CDR3 has 13 amino acids. The V gene's germline CDR1 is SNHLY and CDR2 FYNNEI. The DNA of the CDR3 is TGTGCCAGCAGTGGGACAGAGTATCAGCCCCAGCATTTT. Amino acids: CASSGTEYQPQHF.

The rearrangement joins TRBV5-1 to TRBJ1-1; no definite D call. Deletions cut 3 bases from V and 0 bases from J, with 6 bases between. CDR1 is SGHRS and CDR2 is YFSETQ in the germline V gene. This CDR3 is 13 amino acids long. As DNA, the CDR3 is TGCGCCAGCAGCTGGACCATGAACACTGAAGCTTTCTTT. Amino acid sequence: CASSWTMNTEAFF.

The chain combines TRBV19 with TRBJ2-1; possible D gene TRBD2, 6 bases. V gave up 10 bases and J gave up 10 bases, with 17 bases separating them. Germline CDR1 LNHDA, CDR2 SQIVND (reference sequence). This CDR3 is built from 12 residues. The CDR3 spells CATKRVGGEQFF. DNA for the CDR3: TGTGCCACAAAACGAGTTGGGGGGGAGCAGTTCTTC.

The chain combines TRBV5-1 with TRBJ2-3, with D unclear. CDR3 length: 13 residues. Germline values: CDR1 SGHRS, CDR2 YFSETQ. The V end was cut by 4 bases, the J end by 2 bases, with 8 bases between. Here the CDR3 reads CASSAENTDTQYF. The CDR3 coding sequence is TGCGCCAGCAGCGCTGAGAACACAGATACGCAGTATTTT.

The chain combines TRBV5-3 with TRBJ2-3; 7 bases line up with TRBD2. TRBV5-3 is an open reading frame whose function is uncertain. This CDR3 is 14 amino acids long. The V and J ends lost 8 bases and 2 bases, in that order; junction bases with no gene match: 8. CDR3 residues: CASSWGGTTDTQYF. CDR3 coding DNA: TGTGCCAGCAGTTGGGGGGGTACCACAGATACGCAGTATTTT.

This clone was observed a few times. The junction departs from the called germline gene at one end, perhaps through a read error. The genes are TRBV20-1 and TRBJ1-5; D is unresolved. The CDR3 has 10 residues. The V gene's germline CDR1 is DFQATT and CDR2 SNEGSKA (reference sequence). The CDR3 DNA reads as TGCAGTGCTGGAGATCAGCCCCAGCATTTT. Encoded protein: CSAGDQPQHF.

The chain couples TRBV6-1 to TRBJ2-1, with D perhaps TRBD1 (6 bases). CDR3 length: 13 amino acids. Between the trimmed V and J ends, which lost 7 bases and 6 bases, there was a span of 13 bases. The germline V gene encodes CDR1 MNHNS and CDR2 SASEGT. The CDR3 is CASTPSRGNEQFF. The CDR3 DNA is TGTGCCAGCACCCCAAGCAGGGGCAATGAGCAGTTCTTC.